This note documents a single TCR beta chain sequence. Its specificity is unknown. The source of the sample is a study of cytomegalovirus exposure and HLA in healthy donors. Study-wide points: Listed as cytomegalovirus-associated were 164 TCR beta chains.

The germline V gene has CDR1 KGHSH and CDR2 LQKENI. The trim removed 3 bases at V and 0 bases at J, leaving 4 bases unmatched. The CDR3 contains 15 residues. The PCR had 60 Vbeta and 13 Jbeta primers. Sequencing was performed with immunoSEQ multiplex PCR; in TCRdb, only in-frame clones are kept and a portion is missing. The sample records under 250,000 clones, 75% to 85% being singletons. V gene TRBV18 combines with J gene TRBJ1-2, with 7 bases aligning to TRBD1. Sequencing was performed on PBMCs. This TCR was sampled from a woman between 45 and 65 years old in good health and CMV-seronegative. CDR3 sequence (DNA): TGTGCCAGCTCACCGGGACAGTTAGCTAACTATGGCTACACCTTC. Translated, it gives CASSPGQLANYGYTF.